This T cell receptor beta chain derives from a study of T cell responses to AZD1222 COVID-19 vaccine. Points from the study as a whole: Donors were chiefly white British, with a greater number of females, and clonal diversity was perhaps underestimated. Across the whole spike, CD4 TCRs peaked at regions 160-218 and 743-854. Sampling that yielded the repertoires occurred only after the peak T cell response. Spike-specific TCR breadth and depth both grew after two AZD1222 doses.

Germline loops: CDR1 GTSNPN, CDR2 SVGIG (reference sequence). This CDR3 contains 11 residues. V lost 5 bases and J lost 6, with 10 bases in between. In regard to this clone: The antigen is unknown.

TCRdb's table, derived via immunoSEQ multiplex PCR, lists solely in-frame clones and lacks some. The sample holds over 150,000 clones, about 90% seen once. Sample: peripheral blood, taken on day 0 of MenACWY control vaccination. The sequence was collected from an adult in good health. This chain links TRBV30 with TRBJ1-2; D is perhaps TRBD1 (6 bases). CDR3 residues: CAWSHRDGYTF. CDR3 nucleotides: TGTGCCTGGTCACACAGGGATGGCTACACCTTC.